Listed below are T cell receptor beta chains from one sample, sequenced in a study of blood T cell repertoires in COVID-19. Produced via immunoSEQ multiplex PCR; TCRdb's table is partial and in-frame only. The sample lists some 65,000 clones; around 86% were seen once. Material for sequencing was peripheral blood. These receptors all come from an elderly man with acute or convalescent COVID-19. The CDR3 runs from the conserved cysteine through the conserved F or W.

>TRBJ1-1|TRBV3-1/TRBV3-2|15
CASSRTGRGNTEAFF
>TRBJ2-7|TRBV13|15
CASSLYGTAHYEQYF
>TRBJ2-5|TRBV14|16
CASSPLSGGGRETQYF
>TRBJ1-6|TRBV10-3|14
CAISDKGASSPLHF
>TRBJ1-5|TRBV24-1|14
CATSETGRNQPQHF
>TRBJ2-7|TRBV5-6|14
CASSSRGISYEQYF
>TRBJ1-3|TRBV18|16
CASSPRGEGAGNTIYF
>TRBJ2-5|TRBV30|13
CAWSVKGGETQYF
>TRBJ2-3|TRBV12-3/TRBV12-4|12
CASARTVNTQYF
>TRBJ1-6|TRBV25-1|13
CASSPGDNSPLHF
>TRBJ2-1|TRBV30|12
CAWSQEYNEQFF
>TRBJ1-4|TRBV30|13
CAWSVRRNEKLFF
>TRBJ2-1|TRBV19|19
CASSPPGRGFYPHNNEQFF
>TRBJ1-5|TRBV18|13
CASSPQGDQPQHF
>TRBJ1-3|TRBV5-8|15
CASSSDRVPGNTIYF
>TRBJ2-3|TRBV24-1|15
CATSDTTGSTDTQYF
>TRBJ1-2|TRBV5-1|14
CASSFRTGDYGYTF
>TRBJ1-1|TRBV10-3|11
CAISASTEAFF
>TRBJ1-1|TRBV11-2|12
CASSLVTGEAFF
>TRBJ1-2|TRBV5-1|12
CASSTGVRGYTF
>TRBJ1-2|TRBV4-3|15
CASSQHRGGGYGYTF
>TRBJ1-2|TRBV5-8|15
CASSLMGVGSYGYTF
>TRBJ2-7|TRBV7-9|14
CASSLAVRGSEQYF
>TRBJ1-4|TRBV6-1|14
CASSEVGLNEKLFF
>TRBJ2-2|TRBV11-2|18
CASSPYLGLAGGSGELFF
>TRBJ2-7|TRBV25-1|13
CASGGTGNHEQYF
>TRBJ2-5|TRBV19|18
CASSREGDFWRNSETQYF
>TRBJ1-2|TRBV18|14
CASSPRDKDYGYTF
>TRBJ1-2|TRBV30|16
CAWSKLSGTGNYGYTF
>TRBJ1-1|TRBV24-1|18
CATSDFHYLKALNTEAFF
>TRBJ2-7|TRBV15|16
CATSRFKAVRPWEQYF
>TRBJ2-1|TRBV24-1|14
CATRSETIDNEQFF
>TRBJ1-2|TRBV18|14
CASSPGTGSYGYTF
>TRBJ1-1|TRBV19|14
CASKPRPGLAEAFF
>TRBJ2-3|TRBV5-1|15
CASTLLAGRTDTQYF
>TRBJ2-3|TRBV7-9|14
CASSFGLDTDTQYF
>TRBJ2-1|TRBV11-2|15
CASSPTSSRANEQFF
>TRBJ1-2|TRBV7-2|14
CASSPSGGYSGYTF
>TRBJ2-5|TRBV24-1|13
CATSDSNQETQYF
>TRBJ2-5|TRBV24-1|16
CATSDQSTGSRETQYF
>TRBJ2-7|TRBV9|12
CASSPADYEQYF
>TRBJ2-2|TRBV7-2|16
CASSFGQGANTGELFF
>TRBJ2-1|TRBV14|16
CASSQVVPGPYNEQFF
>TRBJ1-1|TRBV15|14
CATSRDRANTEAFF
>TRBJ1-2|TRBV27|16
CASSSPAGQGNYGYTF
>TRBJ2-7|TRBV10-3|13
CAITGQYSYEQYF
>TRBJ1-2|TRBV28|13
CASNPSGDLGYTF
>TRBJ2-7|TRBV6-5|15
CASMYTGGSSYEQYF
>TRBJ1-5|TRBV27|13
CASSLQGNQPQHF
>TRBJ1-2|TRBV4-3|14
CASSPTGANYGYTF
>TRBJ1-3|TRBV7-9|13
CASRSGYGNTIYF
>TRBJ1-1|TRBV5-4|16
CASSLVDSNMDTEAFF
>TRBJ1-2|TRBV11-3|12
CASSLREYGYTF
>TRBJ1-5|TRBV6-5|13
CASSYSQYQPQHF
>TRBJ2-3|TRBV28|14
CASSFLSGTDTQYF